Listed here is a single TCR beta chain. Its antigen is unidentified. The data were taken from a study of T cell responses to AZD1222 COVID-19 vaccine. As for the study in general: Second-dose timings of about 4 or about 12 weeks were pooled. Study results and limitations: Compared with day 0, the breadth and depth of the Spike-specific TCR repertoire rose significantly after two doses of AZD1222.

The CDR3 is 13 amino acids. The V gene's germline CDR1 is SGHTA and CDR2 FQGNSA. V lost 4 bases to trimming and J lost 3 bases, with 10 bases between them. Only in-frame clones appear in the TCRdb table, and some are missing; sequencing was by immunoSEQ multiplex PCR. The sample yields 150,000 or so clones, about 90% seen once. The chain uses TRBV7-2 and TRBJ2-7, with D tentatively TRBD2 (6 bases). Sequencing used peripheral blood, obtained on day 0 of AZD1222 vaccination. The sequence came from an adult in good health. The CDR3 nucleotides read TGTGCCAGCAGCTCGCTAGCGAACTACGAGCAGTACTTC. This gives the protein CASSSLANYEQYF.